This T cell receptor (beta chain) was documented in a study of control samples from healthy donors and cancer patients. CDR3 length: 14 residues. V was cut by 6 bases and J by 2 bases, with 13 bases left in between. Germline CDR1 reads MNHEY; CDR2 reads SVGEGT. Sequencing was performed with immunoSEQ multiplex PCR; in TCRdb, only in-frame clones are kept and a portion is missing. Of around 99,000 clones listed, about nine tenths are singletons. The sample taken for sequencing was blood. The receptor comes from a human donor in good health. The donor label of this sample is uncertain. This sequence joins TRBV6-2 or TRBV6-3 and TRBJ1-2; a weak D match, TRBD1 (6 bases). The DNA of the CDR3 is TGTGCCAGCAGCTATAACAGGGAAAACTATGGCTACACCTTC. This sequence encodes CASSYNRENYGYTF.